This T cell receptor (beta chain) was sequenced for a study of tumour-infiltrating T cells in Burkitt lymphoma. Turning to the study itself: This cohort included all epidemiological subtypes of Burkitt lymphoma. Survival, overall and progression-free, tracked with productive clonality. General study results and limits: Several public clonotypes recurred in numerous Burkitt lymphoma patients.

This clone was observed a handful of times. The target antigen is unknown. The length of the CDR3 is 14 residues. The germline CDR1 and CDR2 sequences are LNHDA and SQIVND (reference sequence). V was pared by 6 bases and J by 3 bases, with 14 bases between. TCRdb's copy holds only in-frame clones and misses some; the assay was immunoSEQ multiplex PCR. The sample has over a thousand clones, over 8.5% seen once. This chain connects TRBV19 to TRBJ1-2; a possible D gene is TRBD1 (5 bases). This receptor was identified in a human donor with Burkitt lymphoma. The sequenced material came from tumor tissue. CDR3 sequence reads: CASRPGGADYGYTF. CDR3 nucleotides: TGTGCCAGTAGGCCCGGGGGTGCCGACTATGGCTACACCTTC.